This T cell receptor beta chain was profiled in a study of T-cell memory formation after mild COVID-19. TCRdb fed the 5' RACE reads into MiXCR, producing one record per CDR3 protein. The repertoire holds 100,000 to 150,000 distinct CDR3 sequences, about a sixth seen once, with roughly 5.2% in the top ten. Only one count was recorded for this clonotype. This TCR derives from a man aged 18 to 29 who had mild COVID-19 (a few samples of this study predate the infection). Cell type and time point are not known. The sample consisted of PBMCs or a T cell subset sorted from them (not recorded which).

As DNA, the CDR3 is TGTGCCAGCAGCCCCCGACTAGCCGGCACAGATACGCAGTATTTT. Its translation is CASSPRLAGTDTQYF. The chain couples TRBV7-9 to TRBJ2-3; 7 bases are a match to TRBD2. Germline lookup yields CDR1 SEHNR and CDR2 FQNEAQ (reference sequence). V shed 5 bases, J shed 1 base, and the junction held 6 bases outside the gene matches. The CDR3 consists of 15 residues.